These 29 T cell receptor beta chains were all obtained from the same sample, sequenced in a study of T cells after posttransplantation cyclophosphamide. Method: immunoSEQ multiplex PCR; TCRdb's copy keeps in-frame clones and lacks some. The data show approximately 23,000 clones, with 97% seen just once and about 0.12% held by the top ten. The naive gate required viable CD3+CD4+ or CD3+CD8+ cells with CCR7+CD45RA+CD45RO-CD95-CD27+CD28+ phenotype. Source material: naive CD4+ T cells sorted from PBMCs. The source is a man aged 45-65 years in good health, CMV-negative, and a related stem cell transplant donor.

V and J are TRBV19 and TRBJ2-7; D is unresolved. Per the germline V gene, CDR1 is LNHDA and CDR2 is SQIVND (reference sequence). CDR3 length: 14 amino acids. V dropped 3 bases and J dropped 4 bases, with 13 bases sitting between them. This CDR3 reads CASSMAVGRYEQYF. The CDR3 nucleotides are TGTGCCAGTAGTATGGCCGTGGGCCGGTACGAGCAGTACTTC.

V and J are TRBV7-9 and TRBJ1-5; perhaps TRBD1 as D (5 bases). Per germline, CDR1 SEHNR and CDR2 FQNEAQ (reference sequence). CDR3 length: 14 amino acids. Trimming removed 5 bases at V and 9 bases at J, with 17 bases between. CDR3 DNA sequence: TGTGCCAGCAGCCCGGGGGGGACTGCTCGGCCCCAGCATTTT. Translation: CASSPGGTARPQHF.

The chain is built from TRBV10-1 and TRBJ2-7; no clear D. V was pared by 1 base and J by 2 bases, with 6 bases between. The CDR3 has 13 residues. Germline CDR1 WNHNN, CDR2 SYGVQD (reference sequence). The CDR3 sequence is CASSEFLTYEQYF. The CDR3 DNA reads TGCGCCAGCAGTGAGTTTCTTACCTACGAGCAGTACTTC.

The CDR3 sequence is CASSNTGPGAEAFF. The CDR3 nucleotides are TGTGCCAGTAGTAACACAGGCCCTGGGGCTGAAGCTTTCTTT. V and J are TRBV19 and TRBJ1-1, with D tentatively TRBD1 (5 bases). From germline, CDR1 is LNHDA and CDR2 SQIVND (reference sequence). V lost 4 bases and J lost 6, with 15 bases in between. This CDR3 region has 14 residues.

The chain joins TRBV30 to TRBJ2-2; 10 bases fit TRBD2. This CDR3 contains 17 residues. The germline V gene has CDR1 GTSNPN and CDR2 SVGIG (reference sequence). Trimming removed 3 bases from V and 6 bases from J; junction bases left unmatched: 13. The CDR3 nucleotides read TGTGCCTGGAGGTTAGCGGGAGGTTTACGAAAACCCGGGGAGCTGTTTTTT. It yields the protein CAWRLAGGLRKPGELFF.

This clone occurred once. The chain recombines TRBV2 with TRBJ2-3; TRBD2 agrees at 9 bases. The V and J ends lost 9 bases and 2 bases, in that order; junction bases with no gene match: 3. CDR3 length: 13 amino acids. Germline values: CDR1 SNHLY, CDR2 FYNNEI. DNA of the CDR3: TGTGCCAGTCGACTAGCGGACACAGATACGCAGTATTTT. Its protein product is CASRLADTDTQYF.

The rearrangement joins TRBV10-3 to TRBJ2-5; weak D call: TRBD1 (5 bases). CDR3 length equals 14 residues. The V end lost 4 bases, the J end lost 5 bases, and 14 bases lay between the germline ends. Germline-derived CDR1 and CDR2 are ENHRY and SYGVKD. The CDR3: CAISGQLFQETQYF. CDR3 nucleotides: TGTGCCATCAGTGGACAGTTGTTCCAGGAGACCCAGTACTTC.

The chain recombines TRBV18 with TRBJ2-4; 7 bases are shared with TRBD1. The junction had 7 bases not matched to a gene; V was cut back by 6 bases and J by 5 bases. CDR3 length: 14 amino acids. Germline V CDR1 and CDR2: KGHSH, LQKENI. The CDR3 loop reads CASSNRQGENIQYF. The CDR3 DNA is TGTGCCAGCTCGAATAGACAGGGCGAAAACATTCAGTACTTC.

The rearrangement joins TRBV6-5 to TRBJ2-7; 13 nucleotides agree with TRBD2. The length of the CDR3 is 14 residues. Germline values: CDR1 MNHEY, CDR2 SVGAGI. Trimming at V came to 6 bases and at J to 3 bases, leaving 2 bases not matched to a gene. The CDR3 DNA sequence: TGTGCCAGCAGCAGACTAGCGGGGGGCTACGAGCAGTACTTC. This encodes CASSRLAGGYEQYF.

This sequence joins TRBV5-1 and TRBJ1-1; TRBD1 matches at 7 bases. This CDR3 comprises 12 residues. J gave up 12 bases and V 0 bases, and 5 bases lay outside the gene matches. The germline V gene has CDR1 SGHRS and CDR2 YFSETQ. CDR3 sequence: CASSLGQGSSFF. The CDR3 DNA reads TGCGCCAGCAGCTTGGGACAGGGAAGTTCTTTCTTT. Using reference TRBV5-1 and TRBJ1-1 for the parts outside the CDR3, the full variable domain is KAGVTQTPRYLIKTRGQQVTLSCSPISGHRSVSWYQQTPGQGLQFLFEYFSETQRNKGNFPGRFSGRQFSNSRSEMNVSTLELGDSALYLCASSLGQGSSFFGQGTRLTVV.

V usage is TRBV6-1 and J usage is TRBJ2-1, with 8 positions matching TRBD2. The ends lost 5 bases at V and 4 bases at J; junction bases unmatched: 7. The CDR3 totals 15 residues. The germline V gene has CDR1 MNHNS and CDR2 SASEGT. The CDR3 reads CASSPRGLGYNEQFF. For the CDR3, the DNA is TGTGCCAGCAGTCCTCGGGGACTAGGATACAATGAGCAGTTCTTC.

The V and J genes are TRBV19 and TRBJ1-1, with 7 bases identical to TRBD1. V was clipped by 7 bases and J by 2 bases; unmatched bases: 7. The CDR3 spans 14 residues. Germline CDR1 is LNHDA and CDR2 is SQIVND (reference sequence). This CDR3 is CASTPGQSNTEAFF. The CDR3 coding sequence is TGTGCCAGTACCCCGGGACAGTCAAACACTGAAGCTTTCTTT.

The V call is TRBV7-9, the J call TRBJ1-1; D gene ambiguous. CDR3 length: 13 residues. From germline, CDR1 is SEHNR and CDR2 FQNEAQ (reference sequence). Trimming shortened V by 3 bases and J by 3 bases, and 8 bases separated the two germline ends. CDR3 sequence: CASSFGGHTEAFF. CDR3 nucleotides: TGTGCCAGCAGCTTCGGCGGGCACACTGAAGCTTTCTTT. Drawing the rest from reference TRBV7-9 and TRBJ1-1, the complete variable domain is DTGVSQNPRHKITKRGQNVTFRCDPISEHNRLYWYRQTLGQGPEFLTYFQNEAQLEKSRLLSDRFSAERPKGSFSTLEIQRTEQGDSAMYLCASSFGGHTEAFFGQGTRLTVV.

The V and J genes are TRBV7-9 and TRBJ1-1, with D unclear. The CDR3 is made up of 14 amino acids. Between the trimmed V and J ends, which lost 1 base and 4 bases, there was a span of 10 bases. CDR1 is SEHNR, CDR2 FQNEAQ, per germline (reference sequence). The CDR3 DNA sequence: TGTGCCAGCAGCTTAGGTCAGGCGAGCACTGAAGCTTTCTTT. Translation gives CASSLGQASTEAFF.

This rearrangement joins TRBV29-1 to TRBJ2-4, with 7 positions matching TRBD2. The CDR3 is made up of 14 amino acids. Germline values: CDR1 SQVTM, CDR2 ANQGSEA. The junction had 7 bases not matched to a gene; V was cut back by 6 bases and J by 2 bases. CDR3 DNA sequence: TGCAGCGTGTGGTTGGGGGGGTCCAAAAACATTCAGTACTTC. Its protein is CSVWLGGSKNIQYF.

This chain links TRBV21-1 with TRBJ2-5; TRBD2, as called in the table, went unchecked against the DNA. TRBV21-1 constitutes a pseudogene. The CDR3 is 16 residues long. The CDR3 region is CASSKARAGSQETQYF. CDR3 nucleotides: TGTGCCAGCAGCAAAGCGCGAGCGGGGTCCCAAGAGACCCAGTACTTC.

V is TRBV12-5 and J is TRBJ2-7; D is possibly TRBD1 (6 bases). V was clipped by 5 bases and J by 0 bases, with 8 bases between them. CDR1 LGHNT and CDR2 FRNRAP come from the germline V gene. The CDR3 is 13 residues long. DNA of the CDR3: TGTGCTAGTGGTCGACAGGACTCCTACGAGCAGTACTTC. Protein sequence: CASGRQDSYEQYF.

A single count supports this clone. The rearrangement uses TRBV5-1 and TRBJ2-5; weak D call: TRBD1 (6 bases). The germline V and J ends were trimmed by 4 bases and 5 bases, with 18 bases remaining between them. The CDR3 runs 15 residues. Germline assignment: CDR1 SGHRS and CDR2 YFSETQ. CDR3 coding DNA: TGCGCCAGCAGCCCCAGTGGGACACCACGTGAGACCCAGTACTTC. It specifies CASSPSGTPRETQYF.

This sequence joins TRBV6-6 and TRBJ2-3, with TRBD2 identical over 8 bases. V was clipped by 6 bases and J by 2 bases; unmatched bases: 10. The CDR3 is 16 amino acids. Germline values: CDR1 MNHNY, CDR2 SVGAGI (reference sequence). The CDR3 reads CASSQPGLGHTDTQYF. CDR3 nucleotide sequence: TGTGCCAGCAGCCAACCGGGACTAGGCCACACAGATACGCAGTATTTT.

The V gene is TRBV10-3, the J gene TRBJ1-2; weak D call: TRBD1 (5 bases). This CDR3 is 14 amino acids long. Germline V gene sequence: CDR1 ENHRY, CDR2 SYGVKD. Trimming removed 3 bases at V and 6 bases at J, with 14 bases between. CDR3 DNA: TGTGCCATCAGTGACCGACAGAAGGTCGATGGCTACACCTTC. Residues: CAISDRQKVDGYTF.

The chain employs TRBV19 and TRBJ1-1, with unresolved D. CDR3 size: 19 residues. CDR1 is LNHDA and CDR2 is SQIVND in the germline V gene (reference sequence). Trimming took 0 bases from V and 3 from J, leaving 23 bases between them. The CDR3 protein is CASSIDPPSRFNGDTEAFF. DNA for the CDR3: TGTGCCAGTAGTATAGACCCCCCGAGCAGGTTTAACGGGGACACTGAAGCTTTCTTT. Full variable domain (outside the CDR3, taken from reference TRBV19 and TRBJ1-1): DGGITQSPKYLFRKEGQNVTLSCEQNLNHDAMYWYRQDPGQGLRLIYYSQIVNDFQKGDIAEGYSVSREKKESFPLTVTSAQKNPTAFYLCASSIDPPSRFNGDTEAFFGQGTRLTVV.

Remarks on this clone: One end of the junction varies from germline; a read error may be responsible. Written as DNA, the CDR3 is TGTGCCAGCAGTGGCCCGGGACAGGGTTTTTTCTACGGGCAGTACTTC. Protein product: CASSGPGQGFFYGQYF. The rearrangement uses TRBV25-1 and TRBJ2-7; 9 bases are shared with TRBD1. This CDR3 is 16 amino acids long. Germline-derived CDR1 and CDR2 are MGHDK and SYGVNS.

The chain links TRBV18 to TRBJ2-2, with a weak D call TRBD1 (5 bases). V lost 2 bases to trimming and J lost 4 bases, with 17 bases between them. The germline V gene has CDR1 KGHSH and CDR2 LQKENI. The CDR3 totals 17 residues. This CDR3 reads CASSPTPAQGSTGELFF. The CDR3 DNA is TGTGCCAGCTCACCAACCCCGGCCCAGGGAAGCACCGGGGAGCTGTTTTTT.

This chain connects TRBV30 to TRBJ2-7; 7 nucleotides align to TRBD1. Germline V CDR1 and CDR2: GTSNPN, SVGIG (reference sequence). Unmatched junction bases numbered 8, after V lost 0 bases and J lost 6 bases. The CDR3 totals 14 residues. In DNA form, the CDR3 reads TGTGCCTGGAGTGTTAAGGGGGCGGTGAGCGAGCAGTACTTC. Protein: CAWSVKGAVSEQYF.

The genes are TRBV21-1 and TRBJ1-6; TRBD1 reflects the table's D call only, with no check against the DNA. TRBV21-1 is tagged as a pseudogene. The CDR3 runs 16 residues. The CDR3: CARNEELNSGNSPLHF. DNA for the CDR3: TGTGCCCGAAACGAAGAGCTCAACTCAGGTAATTCACCCCTCCACTTT.

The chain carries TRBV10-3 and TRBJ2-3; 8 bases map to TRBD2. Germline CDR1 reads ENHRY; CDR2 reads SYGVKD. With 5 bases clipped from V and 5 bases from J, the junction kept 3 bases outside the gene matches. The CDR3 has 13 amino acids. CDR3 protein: CAISPGGEDTQYF. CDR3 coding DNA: TGTGCCATCAGTCCGGGGGGGGAAGATACGCAGTATTTT.

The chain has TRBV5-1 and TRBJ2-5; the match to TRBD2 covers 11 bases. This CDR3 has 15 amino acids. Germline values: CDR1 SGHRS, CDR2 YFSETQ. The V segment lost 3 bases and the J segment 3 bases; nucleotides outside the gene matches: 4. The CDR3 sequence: CASSYSGGAEETQYF. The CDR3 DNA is TGCGCCAGCAGCTATAGCGGGGGGGCGGAAGAGACCCAGTACTTC.

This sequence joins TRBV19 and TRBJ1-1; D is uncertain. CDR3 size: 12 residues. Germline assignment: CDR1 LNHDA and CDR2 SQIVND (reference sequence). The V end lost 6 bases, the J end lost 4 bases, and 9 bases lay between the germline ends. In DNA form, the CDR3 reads TGTGCCAGTAGCGGAGCTGGCACTGAAGCTTTCTTT. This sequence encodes CASSGAGTEAFF.

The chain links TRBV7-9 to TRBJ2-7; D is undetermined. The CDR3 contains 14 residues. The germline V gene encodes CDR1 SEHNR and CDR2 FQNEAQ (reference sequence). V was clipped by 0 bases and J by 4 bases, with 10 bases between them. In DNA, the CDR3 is TGTGCCAGCAGCTTAGCGGTCCTCCGGTACGAGCAGTACTTC. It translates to CASSLAVLRYEQYF. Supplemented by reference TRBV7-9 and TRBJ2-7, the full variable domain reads DTGVSQNPRHKITKRGQNVTFRCDPISEHNRLYWYRQTLGQGPEFLTYFQNEAQLEKSRLLSDRFSAERPKGSFSTLEIQRTEQGDSAMYLCASSLAVLRYEQYFGPGTRLTVT.